This entry lists 5 T cell receptor beta chains sequenced from one sample in a study of cytomegalovirus exposure and HLA in healthy donors. This PCR relied on a set of 60 Vbeta primers and 13 Jbeta primers. Clones were read by immunoSEQ multiplex PCR, and TCRdb kept only the in-frame ones, dropping some. The sample records about 190,000 clones, roughly four fifths being singletons. The sequenced material came from PBMCs. These receptors all come from a woman in her twenties or thirties in good health and CMV-seropositive.

This clone turned up a few times. The chain has TRBV28 and TRBJ2-1, with D unresolved. Germline V gene sequence: CDR1 MDHEN, CDR2 SYDVKM. The CDR3 loop spans 15 amino acids. The V end lost 6 bases, the J end lost 1 base, and 13 bases lay between the germline ends. The CDR3 region is CASSQHSLSYNEQFF. The CDR3 DNA sequence: TGTGCCAGCAGCCAACACAGCCTTTCCTACAATGAGCAGTTCTTC.

This chain uses TRBV7-6 with TRBJ2-7, with 9 bases that match TRBD2. There are 16 residues in the CDR3. The V gene end was trimmed by 2 bases and the J gene end by 4 bases; junction bases not matched to a gene: 9. CDR1 and CDR2 from the germline V gene are SGHVS and FNYEAQ. As DNA, the CDR3 is TGTGCCAGCAGCTTAAGGTCGCGGGAGGGCCTGTACGAGCAGTACTTC. It specifies CASSLRSREGLYEQYF.

The V and J genes are TRBV6-5 and TRBJ2-1, with D uncertain. With 0 bases removed from V and 0 bases from J, the gap between germline ends came to 9 bases. The CDR3 has 16 amino acids. Germline V gene lookup returns CDR1 MNHEY and CDR2 SVGAGI. DNA of the CDR3: TGTGCCAGCAGTTACTCGTGGCACCCCTCCTACAATGAGCAGTTCTTC. Translated: CASSYSWHPSYNEQFF.

This rearrangement joins TRBV7-9 to TRBJ2-2; 13 bases align to TRBD2. The CDR3 consists of 17 residues. Trimming cost V 5 bases and J 4 bases; bases outside gene matches: 7. Germline V CDR1 and CDR2: SEHNR, FQNEAQ (reference sequence). The CDR3 sequence: CASSPRTSGSSTGELFF. CDR3 sequence (DNA): TGTGCCAGCAGCCCTCGGACTAGCGGGAGTTCCACCGGGGAGCTGTTTTTT.

The genes are TRBV18 and TRBJ1-1; D not resolved. V lost 5 bases to trimming and J lost 5 bases, with 12 bases between them. Germline CDR1 and CDR2: KGHSH and LQKENI. The CDR3 is made up of 13 amino acids. The CDR3 reads CASSASGWTEAFF. The CDR3 DNA reads as TGTGCCAGCTCAGCTTCCGGTTGGACTGAAGCTTTCTTT.